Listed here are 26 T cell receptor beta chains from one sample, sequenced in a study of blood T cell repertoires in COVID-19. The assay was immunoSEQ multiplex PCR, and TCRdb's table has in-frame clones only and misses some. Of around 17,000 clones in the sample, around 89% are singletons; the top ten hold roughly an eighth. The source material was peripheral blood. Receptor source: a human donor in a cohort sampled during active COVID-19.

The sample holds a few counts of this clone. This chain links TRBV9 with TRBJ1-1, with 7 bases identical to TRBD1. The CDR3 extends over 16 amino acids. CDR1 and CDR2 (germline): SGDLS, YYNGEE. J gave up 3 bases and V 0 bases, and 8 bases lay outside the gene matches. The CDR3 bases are TGTGCCAGCAGCGTAGCTGGCAGGGGGGACGACACTGAAGCTTTCTTT. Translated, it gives CASSVAGRGDDTEAFF.

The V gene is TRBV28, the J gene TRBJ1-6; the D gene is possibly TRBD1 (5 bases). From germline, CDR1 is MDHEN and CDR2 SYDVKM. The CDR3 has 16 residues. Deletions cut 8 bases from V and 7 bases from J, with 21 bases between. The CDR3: CASARGGLVRNSPLHF. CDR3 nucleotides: TGTGCCAGCGCACGGGGGGGTTTGGTGAGGAATTCACCCCTCCACTTT. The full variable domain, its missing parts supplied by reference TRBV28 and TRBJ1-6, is DVKVTQSSRYLVKRTGEKVFLECVQDMDHENMFWYRQDPGLGLRLIYFSYDVKMKEKGDIPEGYSVSREKKERFSLILESASTNQTSMYLCASARGGLVRNSPLHFGNGTRLTVT.

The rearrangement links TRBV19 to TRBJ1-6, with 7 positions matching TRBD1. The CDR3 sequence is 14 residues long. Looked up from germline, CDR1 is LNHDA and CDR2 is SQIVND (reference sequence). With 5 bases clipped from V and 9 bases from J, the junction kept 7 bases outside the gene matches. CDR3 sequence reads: CASSPTGPTSPLHF. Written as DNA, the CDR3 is TGTGCCAGTAGTCCGACAGGGCCTACTTCACCCCTCCACTTT.

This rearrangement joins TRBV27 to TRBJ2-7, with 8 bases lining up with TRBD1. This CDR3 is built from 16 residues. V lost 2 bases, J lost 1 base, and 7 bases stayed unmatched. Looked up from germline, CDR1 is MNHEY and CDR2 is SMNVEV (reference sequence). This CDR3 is CASSLEAGGISYEQYF. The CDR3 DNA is TGTGCCAGCAGTTTAGAGGCAGGGGGCATTTCCTACGAGCAGTACTTC.

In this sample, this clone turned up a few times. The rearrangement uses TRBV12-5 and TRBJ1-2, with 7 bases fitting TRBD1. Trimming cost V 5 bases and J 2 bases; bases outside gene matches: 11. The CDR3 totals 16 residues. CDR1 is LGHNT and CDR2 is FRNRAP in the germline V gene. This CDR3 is CASGPGAPQGNYGYTF. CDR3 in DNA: TGTGCTAGTGGTCCTGGGGCCCCACAGGGGAACTATGGCTACACCTTC.

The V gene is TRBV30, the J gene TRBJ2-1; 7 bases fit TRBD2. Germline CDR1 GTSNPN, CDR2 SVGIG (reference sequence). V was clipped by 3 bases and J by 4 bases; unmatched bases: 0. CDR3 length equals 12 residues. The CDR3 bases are TGTGCCTGGAGGGGGGGGTACAATGAGCAGTTCTTC. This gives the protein CAWRGGYNEQFF.

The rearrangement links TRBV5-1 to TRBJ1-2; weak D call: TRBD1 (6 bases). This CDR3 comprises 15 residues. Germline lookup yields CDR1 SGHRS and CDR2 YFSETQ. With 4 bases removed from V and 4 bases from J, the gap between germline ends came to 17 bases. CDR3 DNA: TGCGCCAGCAGCCGAGACGAGGGGGATGGCTATGGCTACACCTTC. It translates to CASSRDEGDGYGYTF.

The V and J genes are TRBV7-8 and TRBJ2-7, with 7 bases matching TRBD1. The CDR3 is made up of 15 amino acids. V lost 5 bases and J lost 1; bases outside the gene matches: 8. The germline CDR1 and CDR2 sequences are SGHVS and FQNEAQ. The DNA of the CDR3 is TGTGCCAGCAGCGCCAGACAGGGTCCTTCCTACGAGCAGTACTTC. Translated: CASSARQGPSYEQYF.

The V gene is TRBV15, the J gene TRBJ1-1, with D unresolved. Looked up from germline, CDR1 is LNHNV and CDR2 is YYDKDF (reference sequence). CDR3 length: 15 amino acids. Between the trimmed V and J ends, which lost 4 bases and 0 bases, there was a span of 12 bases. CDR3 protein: CATSILKQLNTEAFF. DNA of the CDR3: TGTGCCACCAGCATTCTAAAGCAATTGAACACTGAAGCTTTCTTT.

Here the CDR3 reads CASSQEDRNYGYTF. CDR3 DNA: TGCGCCAGCAGCCAAGAGGACAGGAACTATGGCTACACCTTC. This sequence joins TRBV4-3 and TRBJ1-2; 7 nucleotides match TRBD1. Germline V gives CDR1 LGHNA, CDR2 YSLEER. V lost 0 bases and J lost 2; bases outside the gene matches: 0. CDR3 length: 14 residues.

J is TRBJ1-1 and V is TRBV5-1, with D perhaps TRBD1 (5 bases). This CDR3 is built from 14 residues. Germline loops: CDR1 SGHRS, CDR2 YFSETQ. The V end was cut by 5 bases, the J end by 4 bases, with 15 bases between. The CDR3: CASRNRTGGTEAFF. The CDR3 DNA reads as TGCGCCAGCAGAAACAGGACGGGGGGCACTGAAGCTTTCTTT. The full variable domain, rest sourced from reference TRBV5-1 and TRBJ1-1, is KAGVTQTPRYLIKTRGQQVTLSCSPISGHRSVSWYQQTPGQGLQFLFEYFSETQRNKGNFPGRFSGRQFSNSRSEMNVSTLELGDSALYLCASRNRTGGTEAFFGQGTRLTVV.

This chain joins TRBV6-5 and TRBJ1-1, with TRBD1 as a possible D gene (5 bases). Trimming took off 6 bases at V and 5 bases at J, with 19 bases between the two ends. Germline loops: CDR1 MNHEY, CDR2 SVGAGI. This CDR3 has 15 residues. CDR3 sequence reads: CASRDRGRGTTEAFF. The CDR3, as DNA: TGTGCCAGCAGAGATCGAGGGCGGGGGACTACTGAAGCTTTCTTT.

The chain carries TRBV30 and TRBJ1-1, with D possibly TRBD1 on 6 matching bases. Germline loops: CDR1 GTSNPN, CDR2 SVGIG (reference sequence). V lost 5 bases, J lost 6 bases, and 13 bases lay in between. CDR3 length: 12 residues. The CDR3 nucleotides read TGTGCCTGGGAGCAGGGGATCGCTGAAGCTTTCTTT. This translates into CAWEQGIAEAFF.

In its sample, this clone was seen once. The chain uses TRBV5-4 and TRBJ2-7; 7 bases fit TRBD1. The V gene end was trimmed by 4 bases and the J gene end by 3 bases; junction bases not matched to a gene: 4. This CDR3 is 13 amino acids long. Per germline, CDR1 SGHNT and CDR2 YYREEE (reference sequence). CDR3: CASSPDRSYEQYF. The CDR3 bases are TGTGCCAGCAGCCCGGACAGGAGCTACGAGCAGTACTTC.

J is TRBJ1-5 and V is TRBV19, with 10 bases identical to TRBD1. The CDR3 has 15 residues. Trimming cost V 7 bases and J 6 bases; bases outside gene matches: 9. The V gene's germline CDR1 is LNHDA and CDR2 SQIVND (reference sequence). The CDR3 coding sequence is TGTGCCAGTATTGGGTTGGGACAGGGGTTTCAGCCCCAGCATTTT. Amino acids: CASIGLGQGFQPQHF.

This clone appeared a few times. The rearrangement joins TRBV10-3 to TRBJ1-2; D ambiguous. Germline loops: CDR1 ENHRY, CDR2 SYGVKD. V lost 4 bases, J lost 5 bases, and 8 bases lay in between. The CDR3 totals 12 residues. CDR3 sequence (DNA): TGTGCCATCAGTGGTGGGGAGTATGGCTACACCTTC. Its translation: CAISGGEYGYTF.

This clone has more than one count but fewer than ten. CDR3 DNA sequence: TGTGCCTGGAGTGACACAGGGGTCTCCTATAATTCACCCCTCCACTTT. As protein: CAWSDTGVSYNSPLHF. The rearrangement joins TRBV30 to TRBJ1-6; TRBD1 matches at 7 bases. V lost 1 base to trimming and J lost 0 bases; unmatched junction nucleotides: 3. The CDR3 runs to 16 residues. Germline values: CDR1 GTSNPN, CDR2 SVGIG (reference sequence). Using reference TRBV30 and TRBJ1-6 for the parts outside the CDR3, the full variable domain is SQTIHQWPATLVQPVGSPLSLECTVEGTSNPNLYWYRQAAGRGLQLLFYSVGIGQISSEVPQNLSASRPQDRQFILSSKKLLLSDSGFYLCAWSDTGVSYNSPLHFGNGTRLTVT.

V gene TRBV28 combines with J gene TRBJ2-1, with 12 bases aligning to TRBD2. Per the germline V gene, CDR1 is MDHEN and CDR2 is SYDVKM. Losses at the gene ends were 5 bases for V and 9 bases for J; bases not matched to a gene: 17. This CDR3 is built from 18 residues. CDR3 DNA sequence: TGTGCCAGCAGTCCCTTAAAGAGATCTAGCGGGGGGGCCACTGAGCAGTTCTTC. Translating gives CASSPLKRSSGGATEQFF.

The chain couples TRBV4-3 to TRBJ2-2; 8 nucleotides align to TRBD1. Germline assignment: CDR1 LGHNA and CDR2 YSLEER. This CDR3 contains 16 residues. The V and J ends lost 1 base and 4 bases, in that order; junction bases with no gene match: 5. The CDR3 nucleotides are TGCGCCAGCAGCCAAGCGCAGACAGGGGCCACCGGGGAGCTGTTTTTT. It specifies CASSQAQTGATGELFF.

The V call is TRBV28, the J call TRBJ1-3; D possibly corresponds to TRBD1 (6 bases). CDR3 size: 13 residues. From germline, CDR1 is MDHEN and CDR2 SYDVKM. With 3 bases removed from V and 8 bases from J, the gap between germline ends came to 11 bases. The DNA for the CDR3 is TGTGCCAGCAGTTTGACCAGGGGCCACACCATATATTTT. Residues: CASSLTRGHTIYF.

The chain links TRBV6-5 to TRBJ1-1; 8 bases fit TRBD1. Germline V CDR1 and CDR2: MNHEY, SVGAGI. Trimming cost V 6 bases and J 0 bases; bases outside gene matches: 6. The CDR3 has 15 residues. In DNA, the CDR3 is TGTGCCAGCAGGGCACGACAGGGGTTGAACACTGAAGCTTTCTTT. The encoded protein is CASRARQGLNTEAFF.

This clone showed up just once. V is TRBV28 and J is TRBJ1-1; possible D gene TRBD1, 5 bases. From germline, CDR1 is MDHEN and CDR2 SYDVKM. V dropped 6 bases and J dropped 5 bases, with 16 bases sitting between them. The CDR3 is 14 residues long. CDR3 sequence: CASRPRRVGTEAFF. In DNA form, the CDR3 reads TGTGCCAGCAGACCCCGCAGGGTAGGGACTGAAGCTTTCTTT.

The CDR3 is CASSLQGPNEKLFF. DNA of the CDR3: TGTGCCAGCTCATTACAGGGACCTAATGAAAAACTGTTTTTT. The genes are TRBV18 and TRBJ1-4; D possibly corresponds to TRBD1 (6 bases). Germline lookup yields CDR1 KGHSH and CDR2 LQKENI. V lost 5 bases and J lost 3, with 10 bases in between. The CDR3 length is 14 residues.

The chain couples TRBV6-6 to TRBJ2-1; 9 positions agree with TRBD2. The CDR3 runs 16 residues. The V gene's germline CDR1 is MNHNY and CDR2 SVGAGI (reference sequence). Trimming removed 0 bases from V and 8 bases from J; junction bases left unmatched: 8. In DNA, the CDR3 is TGTGCCAGCAGTTACTCATTGGCACTAGCGGGTCATGAGCAGTTCTTC. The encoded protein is CASSYSLALAGHEQFF.

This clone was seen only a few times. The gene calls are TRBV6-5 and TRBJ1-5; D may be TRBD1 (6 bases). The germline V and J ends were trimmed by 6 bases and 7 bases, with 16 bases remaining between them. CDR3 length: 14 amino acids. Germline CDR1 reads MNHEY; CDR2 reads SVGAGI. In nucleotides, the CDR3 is TGTGCCAGCAGCCAAACTCGGGGGGCGCAGCCCCAGCATTTT. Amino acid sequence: CASSQTRGAQPQHF.

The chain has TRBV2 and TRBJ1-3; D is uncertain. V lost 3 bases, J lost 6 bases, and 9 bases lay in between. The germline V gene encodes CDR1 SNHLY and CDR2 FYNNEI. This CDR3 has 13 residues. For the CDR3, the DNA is TGTGCCAGCAGTGACTTGCGCGAAAACACCATATATTTT. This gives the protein CASSDLRENTIYF.